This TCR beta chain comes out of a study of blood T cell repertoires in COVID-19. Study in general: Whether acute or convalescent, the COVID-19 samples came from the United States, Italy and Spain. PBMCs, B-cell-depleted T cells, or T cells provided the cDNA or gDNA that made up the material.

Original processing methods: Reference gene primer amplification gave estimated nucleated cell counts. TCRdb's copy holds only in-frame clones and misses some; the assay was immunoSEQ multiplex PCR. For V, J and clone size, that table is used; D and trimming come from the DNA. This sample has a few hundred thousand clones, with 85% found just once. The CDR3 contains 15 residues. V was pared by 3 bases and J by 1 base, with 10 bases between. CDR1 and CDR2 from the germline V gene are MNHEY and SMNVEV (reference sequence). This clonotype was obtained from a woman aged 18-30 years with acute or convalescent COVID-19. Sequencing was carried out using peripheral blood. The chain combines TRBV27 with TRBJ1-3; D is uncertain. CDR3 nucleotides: TGTGCCAGCAGTTTGGCCGGGGTTTCTGGAAACACCATATATTTT. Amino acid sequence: CASSLAGVSGNTIYF.